The rows below give T cell receptor beta chains drawn from one sample of a study of technical replicates of blood from a few donors. Profiling relied on immunoSEQ multiplex PCR, and the TCRdb table lists in-frame clones only, not all of them. The sample records 55,000 to 65,000 clones, roughly 97% being singletons. What was sequenced was T cells isolated from PBMCs. The origin of the receptors is a human donor in good health. The CDR3 runs from the conserved cysteine through the conserved F or W.

v_call	j_call	cdr3_aa
TRBV6-4	TRBJ2-3	CASSDRSGPYTQYF
TRBV5-1	TRBJ2-7	CASSLDTGGPYEQYF
TRBV27	TRBJ1-2	CASSPHLGQGLFYGYTF
TRBV7-2	TRBJ2-3	CASSPGAGTSPHTQYF
TRBV5-8	TRBJ1-4	CASSLGQGTGVVEKLFF
TRBV27	TRBJ1-5	CASSLLGQRAKEEYF
TRBV9	TRBJ1-2	CASSVQGANYGYTF
TRBV11-3	TRBJ2-2	CASSLDLRGSNTGELFF
TRBV5-5	TRBJ1-1	CASSWWYSGSTEAFF
TRBV27	TRBJ2-3	CASKGLSTDTQYF
TRBV25-1	TRBJ2-5	CASSVPGKGSGETQYF
TRBV5-4	TRBJ2-3	CASSHWTGLPDTQYF
TRBV7-9	TRBJ2-5	CASTSGAGRQETQYF
TRBV6-5	TRBJ1-6	CASSSGQINSPLHF
TRBV25-1	TRBJ1-2	CASSEVSGYTF
TRBV2	TRBJ1-1	CASSELNTEAFF